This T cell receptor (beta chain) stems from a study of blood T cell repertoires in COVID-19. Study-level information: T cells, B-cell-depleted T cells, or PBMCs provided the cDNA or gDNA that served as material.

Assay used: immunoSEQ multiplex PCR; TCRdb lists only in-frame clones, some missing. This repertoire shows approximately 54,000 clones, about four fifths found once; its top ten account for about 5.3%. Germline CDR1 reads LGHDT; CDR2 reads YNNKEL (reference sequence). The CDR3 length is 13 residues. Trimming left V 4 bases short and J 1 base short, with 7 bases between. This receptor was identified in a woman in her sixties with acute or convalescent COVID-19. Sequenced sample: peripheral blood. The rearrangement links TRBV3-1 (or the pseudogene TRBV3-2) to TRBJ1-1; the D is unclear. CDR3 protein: CASSPYGNTEAFF. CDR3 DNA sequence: TGTGCCAGCAGCCCCTACGGGAACACTGAAGCTTTCTTT.